The present T cell receptor beta chain was sequenced within a study of cytomegalovirus exposure and HLA in healthy donors. Broader study findings: A further, later analysis showed that HLA-associated TCR beta chains (compared with equally common others) were more clonally expanded. Most subjects' HLA-A and HLA-B alleles were reportedly predicted from TCR beta sequences.

The CDR3 runs to 17 residues. V shed 0 bases and J 2 bases; nucleotides not matched to a gene: 9. Per the germline V gene, CDR1 is SGHRS and CDR2 is YFSETQ. Amplification used 60 Vbeta primers and 13 Jbeta primers. Measured with immunoSEQ multiplex PCR; TCRdb has only the in-frame clones, and not every one. Reported are 130,000 or so clones; the ten largest clones contain around 2.2%. As regards this clone: Its specificity is unknown.

The chain has TRBV5-1 and TRBJ2-7; 9 positions match TRBD2. This TCR was recovered from a woman aged 18-29 years in good health and CMV-seronegative. Sequencing was carried out using PBMCs. DNA for the CDR3: TGCGCCAGCAGCTTGGGCGTGTTTGCGGGAGGGCCCTACGAGCAGTACGTC. Its translation: CASSLGVFAGGPYEQYV.